This T cell receptor (beta chain) was identified during a study of blood T cell repertoires in COVID-19. The table came from immunoSEQ multiplex PCR; TCRdb's copy has only in-frame clones and leaves some out. The sample holds 350,000 or so clones, roughly nine tenths seen once. Seattle cases were enrolled at active infection and followed longitudinally. This clone was detected a few times. Germline values: CDR1 SGHDT, CDR2 YYEEEE. This CDR3 region has 12 residues. Trimming removed 2 bases from V and 4 bases from J, with 6 bases in between. Specimen: peripheral blood. This TCR derives from a woman aged 55-69 years with COVID-19, enrolled during active disease. The V call is TRBV5-6, the J call TRBJ1-1; no definite D call. The CDR3 protein is CASSFFSTEAFF. The CDR3 DNA is TGTGCCAGCAGCTTCTTTAGCACTGAAGCTTTCTTT.